What follows are 8 T cell receptor beta chains derived from one specimen sequenced in a study of shared clonotypes between healthy human individuals. Repertoires were generated with immunoSEQ multiplex PCR, while TCRdb's copy carries only in-frame clones and drops some. Among 1.5 million to 2.5 million clones, less than 95% were seen once, and the ten largest hold 0.9% to 1.5%. The naive CD8 population came from CD45RO-negative cells selected for CCR7, without terminally differentiated effector memory CD45RA+ cells. The sequencing sample was made of naive CD8+ T cells sorted from blood. The receptor set was obtained from a young man in good health.

V and J are TRBV13 and TRBJ2-2, with 7 bases lining up with TRBD1. The ends lost 4 bases at V and 6 bases at J; junction bases unmatched: 2. The CDR3 runs to 13 residues. Germline V gene lookup returns CDR1 PRHDT and CDR2 FYEKMQ (reference sequence). As DNA, the CDR3 is TGTGCCAGCAGCTGGGGACAGCCCGGGGAGCTGTTTTTT. Amino acids: CASSWGQPGELFF.

Here the CDR3 reads CASTQWGQGGDGQYF. The CDR3 DNA sequence: TGTGCCAGCACCCAATGGGGACAGGGGGGAGATGGGCAGTACTTC. The rearrangement uses TRBV6-1 and TRBJ2-7; TRBD1 matches at 11 bases. Germline V gives CDR1 MNHNS, CDR2 SASEGT. The CDR3 contains 15 residues. V gave up 7 bases and J gave up 9 bases; unmatched junction bases: 14.

This clone was picked up a small number of times. The rearrangement joins TRBV11-2 to TRBJ1-2, with TRBD1 matching 7 bases. CDR1 SGHAT and CDR2 FQNNGV come from the germline V gene. The length of the CDR3 is 16 residues. Trimming cost V 3 bases and J 4 bases; bases outside gene matches: 11. The CDR3 region has the DNA TGTGCCAGCAGCTTGCGTAGCACAGGGGACATCTATGGCTACACCTTC. Residues: CASSLRSTGDIYGYTF.

In this sample, this clone turned up once. The chain carries TRBV14 and TRBJ2-1; a weak D match, TRBD2 (6 bases). V gave up 1 base and J gave up 12 bases, with 19 bases separating them. The CDR3 runs to 15 residues. The germline V gene has CDR1 SGHDN and CDR2 FVKESK. DNA of the CDR3: TGTGCCAGCAGCCAAGTGGTGACTAGGTATCCGGCGCAGTTCTTC. It translates to CASSQVVTRYPAQFF.

The V and J genes are TRBV27 and TRBJ2-2; 8 bases are shared with TRBD1. J was trimmed by 3 bases and V by 5 bases; bases with no gene match: 5. CDR1 and CDR2 (germline): MNHEY, SMNVEV (reference sequence). This CDR3 has 15 residues. CDR3 sequence: CASSLRQGYTGELFF. CDR3 DNA: TGTGCCAGCAGTCTCCGACAGGGGTACACCGGGGAGCTGTTTTTT.

The gene calls are TRBV11-2 and TRBJ2-7; D is uncertain. V lost 4 bases to trimming and J lost 0 bases, with 4 bases between them. Per germline, CDR1 SGHAT and CDR2 FQNNGV. This CDR3 has 12 residues. The CDR3 bases are TGTGCCAGCAGCTGGGTCTCCTACGAGCAGTACTTC. Translated: CASSWVSYEQYF. Combining the CDR3 with reference TRBV11-2 and TRBJ2-7 gives the whole variable domain EAGVAQSPRYKIIEKRQSVAFWCNPISGHATLYWYQQILGQGPKLLIQFQNNGVVDDSQLPKDRFSAERLKGVDSTLKIQPAKLEDSAVYLCASSWVSYEQYFGPGTRLTVT.

This chain links TRBV9 with TRBJ1-4, with D maybe TRBD1 (6 bases). With 4 bases removed from V and 2 bases from J, the gap between germline ends came to 12 bases. The CDR3 runs 15 residues. Germline CDR1 is SGDLS and CDR2 is YYNGEE. CDR3 in amino acids: CASSTSQGTNEKLFF. As DNA, the CDR3 is TGTGCCAGCAGCACCTCACAGGGCACTAATGAAAAACTGTTTTTT.

The J gene is TRBJ1-1, the V gene TRBV11-2; D is perhaps TRBD1 (6 bases). V was cut by 5 bases and J by 7 bases, with 14 bases left in between. Germline loops: CDR1 SGHAT, CDR2 FQNNGV. The CDR3 contains 13 residues. The CDR3 region is CASSLSGGIEAFF. CDR3 DNA sequence: TGTGCCAGCAGCCTCTCGGGGGGCATTGAAGCTTTCTTT.